This T cell receptor beta chain was recovered during a study of metastatic and nonmetastatic thyroid tumors (TCRdb year 2020). For context, the study as a whole: The researchers compared repertoires between peripheral blood samples and tumor or nodule tissue samples from patients with malignant or benign thyroid disease.

Broad study findings and their caveats: In both blood and tumor samples, TCR beta diversity was reported to be significantly higher in malignant tumors than in benign nodules.

Before undergoing thyroid surgery, none of the patients had been given any kind of treatment. The study retrospectively analysed patient clinical samples collected from about 2012 to 2018 using T-cell receptor beta sequencing. The CDR3 spans 13 residues, from the cysteine through the phenylalanine. CDR3 DNA is the only sequence kept; it has 39 bases, read in frame from the first base. Trimming removed 6 bases from V and 1 base from J, leaving 9 bases between the germline ends. The library was made by PCR. Instrument on record: Illumina HiSeq 4000. High-throughput sequencing was used to profile the TCR beta-chain CDR3 region of every patient. For the original study's pipeline: Drawing on CDR3 differences between clinicopathological groups, the researchers built a classifier meant to tell apart patients with distant-metastatic papillary thyroid cancer. To measure repertoire diversity the researchers used the Shannon index, while the Morisita-Horn index served to gauge how similar the tumor and blood repertoires were. TCRdb applied fastp at Q25 and MiXCR to the public reads, then kept only in-frame beta chains. The V and J calls come from TCRdb's annotation, not from the publication. The sample contains approximately 82,000 clones, about 12% of them found a single time. The ten largest make up 8.5% to 10% of the sample.

Ten or more counts support this clone. There is no known antigen for this receptor. No base-level quality is on record; no much larger clone is a single base apart. The sequenced sample consisted of tumor tissue. Rearrangement joined TRBV12-3 or TRBV12-4 to TRBJ2-5, and TRBD2 may be the D gene, going by 5 matching bases. The receptor was isolated from a female donor with papillary thyroid cancer or a benign thyroid nodule (not recorded which). Some clones in this sample may be carry-over from other donors' samples. The CDR3 amino acid sequence is: CASSSTSQETQYF. The nucleotides read TGTGCCAGCAGCTCCACTAGCCAAGAGACCCAGTACTTC.